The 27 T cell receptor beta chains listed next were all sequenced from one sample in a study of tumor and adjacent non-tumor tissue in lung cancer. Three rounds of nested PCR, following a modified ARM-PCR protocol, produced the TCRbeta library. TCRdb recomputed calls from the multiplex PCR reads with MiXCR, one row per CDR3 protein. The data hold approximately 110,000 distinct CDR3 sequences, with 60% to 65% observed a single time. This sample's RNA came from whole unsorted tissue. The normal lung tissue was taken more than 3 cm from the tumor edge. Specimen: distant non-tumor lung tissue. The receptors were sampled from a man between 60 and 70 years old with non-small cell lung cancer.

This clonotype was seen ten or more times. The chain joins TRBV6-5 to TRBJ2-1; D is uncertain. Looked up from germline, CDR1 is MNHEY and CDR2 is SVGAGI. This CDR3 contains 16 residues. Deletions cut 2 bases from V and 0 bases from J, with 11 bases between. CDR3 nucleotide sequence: TGTGCCAGCAGTTACGGGCCTTCCAGCTCCTACAATGAGCAGTTCTTC. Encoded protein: CASSYGPSSSYNEQFF.

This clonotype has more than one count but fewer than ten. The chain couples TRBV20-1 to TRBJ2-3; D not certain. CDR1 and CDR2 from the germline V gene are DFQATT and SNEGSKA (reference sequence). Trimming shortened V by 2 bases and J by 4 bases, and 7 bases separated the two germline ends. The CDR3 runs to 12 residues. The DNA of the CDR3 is TGCAGTGCTAGACAGGCTCCAGATACGCAGTATTTT. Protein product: CSARQAPDTQYF.

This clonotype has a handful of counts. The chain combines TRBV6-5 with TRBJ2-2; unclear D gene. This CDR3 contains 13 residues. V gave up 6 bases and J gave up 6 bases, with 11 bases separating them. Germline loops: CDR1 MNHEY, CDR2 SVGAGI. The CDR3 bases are TGTGCCAGCAGGTCGAGGCTTCCCGGGGAGCTGTTTTTT. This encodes CASRSRLPGELFF.

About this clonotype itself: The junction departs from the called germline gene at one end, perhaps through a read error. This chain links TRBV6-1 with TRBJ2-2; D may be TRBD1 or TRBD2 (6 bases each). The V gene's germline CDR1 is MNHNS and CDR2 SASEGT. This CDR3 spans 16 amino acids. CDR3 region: CASSGLPGAITGELFF. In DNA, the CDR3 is TGTGCCAGTAGTGGTCTGCCGGGGGCGATCACCGGGGAGCTGTTTTTT.

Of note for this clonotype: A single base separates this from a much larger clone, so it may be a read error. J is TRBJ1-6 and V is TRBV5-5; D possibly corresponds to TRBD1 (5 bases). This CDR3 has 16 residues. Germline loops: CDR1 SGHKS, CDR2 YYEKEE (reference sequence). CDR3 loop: CASSLDLDTNSSPLDF. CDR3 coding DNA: TGTGCCAGCAGCTTGGATCTGGACACTAATTCCTCACCCCTCGACTTT.

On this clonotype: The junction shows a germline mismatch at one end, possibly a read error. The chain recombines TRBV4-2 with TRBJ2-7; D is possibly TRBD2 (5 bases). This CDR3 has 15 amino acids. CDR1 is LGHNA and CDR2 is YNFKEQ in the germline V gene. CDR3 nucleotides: TGTGCCAGCAGCCAAGAAGGGATAGCTGTTAGCGAGCAGTATTTC. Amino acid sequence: CASSQEGIAVSEQYF.

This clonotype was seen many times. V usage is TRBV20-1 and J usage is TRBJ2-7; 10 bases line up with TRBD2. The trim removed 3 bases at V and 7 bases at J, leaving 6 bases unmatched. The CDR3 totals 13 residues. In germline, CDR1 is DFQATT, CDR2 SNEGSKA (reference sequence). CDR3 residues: CSARGTSVLEQYF. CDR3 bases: TGCAGTGCTAGGGGGACTAGCGTACTGGAGCAGTACTTC.

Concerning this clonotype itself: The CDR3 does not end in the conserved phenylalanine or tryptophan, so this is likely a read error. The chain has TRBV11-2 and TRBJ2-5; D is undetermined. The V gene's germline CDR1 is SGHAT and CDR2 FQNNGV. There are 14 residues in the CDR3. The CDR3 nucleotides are TGTGACAGCAGCGCCGACGGACCCCAAGAGACCCAGTACTAC. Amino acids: CDSSADGPQETQYY.

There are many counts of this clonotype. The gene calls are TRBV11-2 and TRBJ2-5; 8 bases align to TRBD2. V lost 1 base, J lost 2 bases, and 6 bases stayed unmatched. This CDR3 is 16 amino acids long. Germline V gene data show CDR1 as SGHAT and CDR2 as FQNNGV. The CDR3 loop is CASSLGSGGRQETQYF. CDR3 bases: TGTGCCAGCAGCTTAGGGAGTGGCGGGAGGCAAGAGACCCAGTACTTC.

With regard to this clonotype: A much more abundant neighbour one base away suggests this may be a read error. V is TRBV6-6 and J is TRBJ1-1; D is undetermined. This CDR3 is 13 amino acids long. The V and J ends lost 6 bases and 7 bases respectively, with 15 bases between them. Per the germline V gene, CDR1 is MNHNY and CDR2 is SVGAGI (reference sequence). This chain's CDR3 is CASRPEDSNEAFF. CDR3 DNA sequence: TGTGCCAGCAGACCAGAGGATAGCAATGAAGCTTTCTTT.

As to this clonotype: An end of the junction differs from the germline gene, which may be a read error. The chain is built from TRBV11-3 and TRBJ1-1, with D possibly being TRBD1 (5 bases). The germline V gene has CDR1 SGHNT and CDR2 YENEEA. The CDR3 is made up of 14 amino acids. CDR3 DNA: TGTGCCAGCAGTTTGGGACGAGGCAGCACTGAAACTTTCTTT. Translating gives CASSLGRGSTETFF.

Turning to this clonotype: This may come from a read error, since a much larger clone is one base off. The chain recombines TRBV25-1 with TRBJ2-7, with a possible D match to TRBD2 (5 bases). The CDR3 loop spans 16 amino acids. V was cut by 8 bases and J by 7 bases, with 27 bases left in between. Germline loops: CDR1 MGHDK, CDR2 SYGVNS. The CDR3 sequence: CASSNPVQSTSGEQYF. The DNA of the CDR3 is TGTGCCAGCTCTAACCCGGTACAGTCAACCTCGGGGGAGCAGTACTTC.

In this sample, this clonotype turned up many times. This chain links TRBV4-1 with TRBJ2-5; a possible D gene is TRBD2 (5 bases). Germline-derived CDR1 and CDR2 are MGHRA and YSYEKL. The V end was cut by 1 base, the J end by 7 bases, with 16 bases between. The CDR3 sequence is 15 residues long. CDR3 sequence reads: CASSQATVLGGTQYF. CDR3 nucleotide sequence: TGCGCCAGCAGCCAAGCGACGGTGCTCGGAGGGACCCAGTACTTC.

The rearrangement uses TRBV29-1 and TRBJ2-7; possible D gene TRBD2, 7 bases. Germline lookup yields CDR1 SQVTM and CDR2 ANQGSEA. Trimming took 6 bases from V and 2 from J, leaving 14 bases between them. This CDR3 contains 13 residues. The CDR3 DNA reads TGCAGCGTCCAGAGGGGGGGTCCCTACGAGCAGTACTTC. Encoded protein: CSVQRGGPYEQYF.

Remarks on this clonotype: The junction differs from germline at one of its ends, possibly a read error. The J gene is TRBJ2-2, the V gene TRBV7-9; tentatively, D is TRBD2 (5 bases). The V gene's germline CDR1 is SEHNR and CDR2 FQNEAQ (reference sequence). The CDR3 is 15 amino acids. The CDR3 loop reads CTSSLVRGRPGELFF. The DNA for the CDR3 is TGTACCAGCAGCTTAGTGCGCGGGCGTCCCGGGGAGCTGTTTTTT. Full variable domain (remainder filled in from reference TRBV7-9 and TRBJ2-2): DTGVSQNPRHKITKRGQNVTFRCDPISEHNRLYWYRQTLGQGPEFLTYFQNEAQLEKSRLLSDRFSAERPKGSFSTLEIQRTEQGDSAMYLCTSSLVRGRPGELFFGEGSRLTVL.

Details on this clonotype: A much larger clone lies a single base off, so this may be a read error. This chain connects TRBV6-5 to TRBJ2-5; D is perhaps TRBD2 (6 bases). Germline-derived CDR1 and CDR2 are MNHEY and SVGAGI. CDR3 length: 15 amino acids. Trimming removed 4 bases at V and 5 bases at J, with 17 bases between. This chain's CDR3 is CASSCRGGKVETQYF. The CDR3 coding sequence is TGTGCCAGCAGTTGCCGCGGAGGGAAGGTGGAGACCCAGTACTTC.

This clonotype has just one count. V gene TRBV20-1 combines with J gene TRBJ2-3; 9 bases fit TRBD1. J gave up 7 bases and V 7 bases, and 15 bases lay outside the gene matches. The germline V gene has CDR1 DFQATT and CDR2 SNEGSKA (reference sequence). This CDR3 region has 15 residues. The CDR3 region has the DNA TGCAGTGTGCCACATGGGACAGGGCGCATAAATACGCAGTATTTT. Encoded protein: CSVPHGTGRINTQYF.

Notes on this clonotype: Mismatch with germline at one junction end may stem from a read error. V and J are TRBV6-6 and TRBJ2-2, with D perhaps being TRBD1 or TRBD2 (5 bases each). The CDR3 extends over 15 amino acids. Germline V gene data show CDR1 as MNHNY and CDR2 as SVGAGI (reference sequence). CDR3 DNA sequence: TGTGCCAGCAGTTATGGCAGGGCGAACACCGGGGAGCTGCTTTTT. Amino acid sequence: CASSYGRANTGELLF.

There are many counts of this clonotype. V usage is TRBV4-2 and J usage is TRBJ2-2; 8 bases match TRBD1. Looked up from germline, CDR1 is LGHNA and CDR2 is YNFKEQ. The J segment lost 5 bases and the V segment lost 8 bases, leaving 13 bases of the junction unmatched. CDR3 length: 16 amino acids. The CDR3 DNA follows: TGTGCCAGCCAAATCGGACAGGGTGTTCGGACCGGGGAGCTGTTTTTT. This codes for CASQIGQGVRTGELFF.

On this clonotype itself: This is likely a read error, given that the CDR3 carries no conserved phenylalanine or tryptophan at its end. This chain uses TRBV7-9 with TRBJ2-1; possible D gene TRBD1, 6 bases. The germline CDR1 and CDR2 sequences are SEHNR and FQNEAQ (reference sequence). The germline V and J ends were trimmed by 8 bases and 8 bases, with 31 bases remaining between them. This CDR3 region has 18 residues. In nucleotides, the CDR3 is TGTGCCAGCTCCAATAAGGGAAGTCCGGGACACCAAAGTGATGAGCAGTTCTTA. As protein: CASSNKGSPGHQSDEQFL.

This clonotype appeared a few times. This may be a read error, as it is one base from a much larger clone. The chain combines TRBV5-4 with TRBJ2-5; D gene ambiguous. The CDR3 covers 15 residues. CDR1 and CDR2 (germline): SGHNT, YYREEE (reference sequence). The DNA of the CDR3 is TGTACCAGCAGTCTCAAGAGTACGCACCAAGAGACCCAGTACTTC. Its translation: CTSSLKSTHQETQYF.

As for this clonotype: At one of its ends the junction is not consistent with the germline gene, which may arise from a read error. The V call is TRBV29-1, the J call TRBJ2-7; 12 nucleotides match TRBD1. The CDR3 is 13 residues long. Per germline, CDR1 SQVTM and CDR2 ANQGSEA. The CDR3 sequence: CNVQGTGGHEQYF. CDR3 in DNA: TGCAACGTCCAGGGGACAGGGGGCCACGAACAGTACTTC.

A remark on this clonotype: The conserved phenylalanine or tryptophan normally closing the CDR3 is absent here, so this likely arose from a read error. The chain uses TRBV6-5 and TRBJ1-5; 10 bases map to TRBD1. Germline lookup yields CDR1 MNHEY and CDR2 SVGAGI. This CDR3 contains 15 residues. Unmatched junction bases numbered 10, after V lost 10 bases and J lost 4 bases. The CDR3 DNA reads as TGTGCCAACAGAAGGGACAGGGGCACTAATCAGCCCCAGCATTAT. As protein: CANRRDRGTNQPQHY.

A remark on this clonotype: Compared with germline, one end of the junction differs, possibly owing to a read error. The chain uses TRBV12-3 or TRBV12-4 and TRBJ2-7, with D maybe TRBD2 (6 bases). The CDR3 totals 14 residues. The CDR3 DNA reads TGTGTCAGCAGTGTACGCGGGGCCTCTTACGAGCAGTACTTC. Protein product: CVSSVRGASYEQYF.

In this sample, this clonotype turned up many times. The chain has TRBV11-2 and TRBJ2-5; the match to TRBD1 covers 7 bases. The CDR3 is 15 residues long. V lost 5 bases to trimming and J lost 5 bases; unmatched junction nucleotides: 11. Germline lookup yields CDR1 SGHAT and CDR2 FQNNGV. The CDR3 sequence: CASSPDRFGSETQYF. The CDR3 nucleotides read TGTGCCAGCAGCCCGGACAGGTTTGGCTCTGAGACCCAGTACTTC.

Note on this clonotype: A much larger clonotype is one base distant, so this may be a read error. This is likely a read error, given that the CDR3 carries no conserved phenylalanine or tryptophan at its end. The CDR3 DNA reads as TGTGCCAGCAGCTTAGCTGGGGGTAGGAGCGGCAATGAGCAGTTCTTA. It is translated as CASSLAGGRSGNEQFL. The rearrangement links TRBV11-2 to TRBJ2-1; the D call may be TRBD1 or TRBD2 (5 bases each). Deletions cut 1 base from V and 6 bases from J, with 16 bases between. Per germline, CDR1 SGHAT and CDR2 FQNNGV. The CDR3 contains 16 residues.

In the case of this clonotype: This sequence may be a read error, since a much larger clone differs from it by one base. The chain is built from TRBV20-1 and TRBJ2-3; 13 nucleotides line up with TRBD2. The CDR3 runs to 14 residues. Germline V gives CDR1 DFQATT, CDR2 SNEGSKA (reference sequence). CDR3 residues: CSARTSGGTDTKYF. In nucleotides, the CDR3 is TGCAGTGCAAGGACTAGCGGGGGCACAGATACGAAGTATTTT.